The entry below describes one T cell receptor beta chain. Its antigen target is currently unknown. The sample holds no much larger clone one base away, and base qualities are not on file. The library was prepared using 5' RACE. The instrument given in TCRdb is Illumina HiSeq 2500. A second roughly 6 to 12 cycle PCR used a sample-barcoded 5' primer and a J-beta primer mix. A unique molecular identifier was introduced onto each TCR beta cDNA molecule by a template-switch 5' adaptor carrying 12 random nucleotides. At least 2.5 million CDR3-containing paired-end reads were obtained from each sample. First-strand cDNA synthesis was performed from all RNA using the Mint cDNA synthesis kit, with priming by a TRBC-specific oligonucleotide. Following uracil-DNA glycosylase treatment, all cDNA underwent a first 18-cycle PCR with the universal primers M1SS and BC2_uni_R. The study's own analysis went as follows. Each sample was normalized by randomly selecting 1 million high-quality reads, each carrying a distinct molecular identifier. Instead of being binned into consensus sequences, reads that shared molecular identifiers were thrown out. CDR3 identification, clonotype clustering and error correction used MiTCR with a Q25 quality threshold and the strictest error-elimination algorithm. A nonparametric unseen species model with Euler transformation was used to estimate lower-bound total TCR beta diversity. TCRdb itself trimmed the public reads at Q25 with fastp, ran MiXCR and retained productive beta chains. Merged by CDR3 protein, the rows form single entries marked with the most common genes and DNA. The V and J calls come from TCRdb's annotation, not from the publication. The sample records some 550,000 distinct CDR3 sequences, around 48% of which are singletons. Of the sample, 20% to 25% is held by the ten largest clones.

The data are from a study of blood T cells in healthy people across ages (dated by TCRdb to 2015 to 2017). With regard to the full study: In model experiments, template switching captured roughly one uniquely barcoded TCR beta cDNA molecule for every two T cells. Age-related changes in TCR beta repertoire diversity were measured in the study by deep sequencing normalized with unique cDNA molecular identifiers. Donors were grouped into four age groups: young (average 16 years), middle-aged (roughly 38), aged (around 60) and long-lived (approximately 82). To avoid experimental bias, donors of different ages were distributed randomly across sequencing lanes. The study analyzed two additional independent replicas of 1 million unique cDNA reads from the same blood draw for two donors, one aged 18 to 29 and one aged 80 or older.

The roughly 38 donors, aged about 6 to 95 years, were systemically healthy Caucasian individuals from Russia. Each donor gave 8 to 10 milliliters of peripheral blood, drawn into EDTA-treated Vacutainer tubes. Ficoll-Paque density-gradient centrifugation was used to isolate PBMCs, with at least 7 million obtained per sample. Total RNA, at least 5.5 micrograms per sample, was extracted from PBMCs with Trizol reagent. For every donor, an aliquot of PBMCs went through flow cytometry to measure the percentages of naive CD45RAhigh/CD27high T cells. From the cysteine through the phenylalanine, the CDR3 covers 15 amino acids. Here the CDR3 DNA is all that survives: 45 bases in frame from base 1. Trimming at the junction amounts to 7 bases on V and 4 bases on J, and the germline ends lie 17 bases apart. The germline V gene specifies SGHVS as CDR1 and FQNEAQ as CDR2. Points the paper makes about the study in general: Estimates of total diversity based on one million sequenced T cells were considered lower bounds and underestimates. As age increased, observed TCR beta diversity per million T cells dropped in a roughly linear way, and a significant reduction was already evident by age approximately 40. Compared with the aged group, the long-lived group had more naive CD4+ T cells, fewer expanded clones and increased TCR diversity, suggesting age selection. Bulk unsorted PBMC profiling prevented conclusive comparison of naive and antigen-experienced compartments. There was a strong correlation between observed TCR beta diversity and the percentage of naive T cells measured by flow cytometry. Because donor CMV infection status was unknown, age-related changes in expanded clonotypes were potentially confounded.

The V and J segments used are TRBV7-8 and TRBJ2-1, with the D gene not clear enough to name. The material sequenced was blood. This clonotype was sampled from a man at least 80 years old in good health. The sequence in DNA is TGTGCCAGCACCCGTGAGGTGACCAATTACAATGAGCAGTTCTTC. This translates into CASTREVTNYNEQFF.